The 9 T cell receptor beta chains given below trace back to one sample, sequenced in a study of type 1 and type 2 diabetes patients (dated by TCRdb to the mid-2010s). Instrument on record: Illumina MiSeq. Genomic DNA from sorted T cell subsets served as template for TCRbeta CDR3 amplification. The TCRbeta CDR3 region was amplified by multiplex PCR with 30 forward and 13 reverse primers. TCRdb trimmed the raw reads at Q25, called clones with MiXCR and kept productive beta chains. Rows with one shared CDR3 protein collapse into an entry with the most common genes and DNA. This sample has 280,000 or so distinct CDR3 sequences in its table, and roughly 44% of those were observed once. Around 15% of the sample belongs to the ten largest clones. Sequenced: peripheral blood mononuclear cells (PBMCs). The origin of the receptors is a man aged 18 to 35 with type 2 diabetes.

V and J are TRBV6-6 and TRBJ2-2; D is unresolved. The CDR3 runs 13 residues. V was cut by 4 bases and J by 7 bases, with 10 bases left in between. CDR1 is MNHNY and CDR2 is SVGAGI in the germline V gene (reference sequence). The CDR3 DNA reads TGTGCCAGCAGTTCATACTCCCACGGGGAGCTGTTTTTT. Amino acids: CASSSYSHGELFF.

The count of this clonotype is one. The junction departs from the called germline gene at one end, perhaps through a read error. J is TRBJ1-2 and V is TRBV7-2; 7 nucleotides agree with TRBD1. The CDR3 has 15 amino acids. The V gene's germline CDR1 is SGHTA and CDR2 FQGNSA. The CDR3 nucleotides are TGCGCCAGCAGCCAAGTCTCAGGGGGTCCCTATGGCTACACCTTC. Translating gives CASSQVSGGPYGYTF. Full variable domain (rest looked up from reference TRBV7-2 and TRBJ1-2): GAGVSQSPSNKVTEKGKDVELRCDPISGHTALYWYRQSLGQGLEFLIYFQGNSAPDKSGLPSDRFSAERTGGSVSTLTIQRTQQEDSAVYLCASSQVSGGPYGYTFGSGTRLTVV.

About this clonotype: Relative to the germline gene, one junction end is altered; a read error may explain this. V usage is TRBV29-1 and J usage is TRBJ1-1, with 10 bases fitting TRBD1. CDR3 length: 16 amino acids. The germline gives CDR1 SQVTM, CDR2 ANQGSEA. The CDR3 loop reads CGVEKFGTGDRAEAFF. CDR3 sequence (DNA): TGCGGCGTTGAAAAATTCGGGACAGGGGATCGGGCTGAAGCTTTCTTT.

This clonotype was counted ten times or more. The chain has TRBV12-3 or TRBV12-4 and TRBJ1-1; TRBD1 might be the D (5 bases). The CDR3 totals 12 residues. V lost 3 bases and J lost 6, with 8 bases in between. The chain's CDR3 is CASSLKGAEAFF. The CDR3 region has the DNA TGTGCCAGCAGTTTGAAAGGGGCTGAAGCTTTCTTT.

The chain combines TRBV9 with TRBJ2-2; the D is unclear. The CDR3 is 15 residues long. V was shortened by 0 bases and J by 7 bases, with 13 bases between the two germline ends. Germline assignment: CDR1 SGDLS and CDR2 YYNGEE. This CDR3 is CASSVGVALGGELFF. The CDR3 bases are TGTGCCAGCAGCGTAGGGGTTGCCCTCGGCGGGGAGCTGTTTTTT.

This clonotype was found a few times. This chain uses TRBV12-3 or TRBV12-4 with TRBJ1-2; 9 nucleotides line up with TRBD1. Trimming removed 7 bases from V and 3 bases from J; junction bases left unmatched: 9. CDR3 length: 15 residues. Here the CDR3 reads CASMDRGRGDYGYTF. The CDR3 DNA reads as TGTGCCAGCATGGACAGGGGAAGAGGAGACTATGGCTACACCTTC.

The chain carries TRBV7-9 and TRBJ2-7, with D possibly being TRBD1 (6 bases). The V end lost 3 bases, the J end lost 2 bases, and 11 bases lay between the germline ends. The CDR3 covers 14 residues. Per the germline V gene, CDR1 is SEHNR and CDR2 is FQNEAQ (reference sequence). CDR3 residues: CASSFTGFPYEQYF. Written as DNA, the CDR3 is TGTGCCAGCAGCTTCACAGGGTTCCCCTACGAGCAGTACTTC.

This clonotype was seen a handful of times. The chain couples TRBV10-3 to TRBJ1-1; 8 bases are shared with TRBD1. J gave up 7 bases and V 5 bases, and 3 bases lay outside the gene matches. The germline V gene encodes CDR1 ENHRY and CDR2 SYGVKD. CDR3 length equals 12 residues. The CDR3 loop is CAISFDRGEAFF. The CDR3 DNA follows: TGTGCCATCAGTTTTGACAGGGGTGAAGCTTTCTTT.

This clonotype was picked up a small number of times. The chain combines TRBV7-8 with TRBJ1-1, with D unresolved. V lost 2 bases, J lost 7 bases, and 11 bases lay in between. Germline loops: CDR1 SGHVS, CDR2 FQNEAQ. CDR3 length: 13 residues. Written as DNA, the CDR3 is TGTGCCAGCAGCTTATTACACGGAAATGAAGCTTTCTTT. Protein sequence: CASSLLHGNEAFF.